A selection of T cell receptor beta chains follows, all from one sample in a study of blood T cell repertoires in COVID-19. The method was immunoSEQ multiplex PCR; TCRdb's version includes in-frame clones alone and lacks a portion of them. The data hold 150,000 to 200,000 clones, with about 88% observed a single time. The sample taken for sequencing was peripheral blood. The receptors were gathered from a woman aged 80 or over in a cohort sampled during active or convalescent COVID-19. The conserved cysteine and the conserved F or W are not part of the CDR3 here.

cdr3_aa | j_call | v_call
ASSVTTTGGTSGDEQF | TRBJ2-1 | TRBV9
ASIALPGKTEAF | TRBJ1-1 | TRBV19
ASSYSGRVEF | TRBJ2-1 | TRBV6-2/TRBV6-3
ASSFSGVRGYGYT | TRBJ1-2 | TRBV11-2
ASSPRDRLYYGYT | TRBJ1-2 | TRBV7-8
ASSLTGQVGSGANVLT | TRBJ2-6 | TRBV5-1
ASSLESRNQPQH | TRBJ1-5 | TRBV5-1
ASSRRRGIDIQY | TRBJ2-4 | TRBV11-2
ASTSGGETQY | TRBJ2-5 | TRBV30
ASSLAGTEREQY | TRBJ2-7 | TRBV5-1
SVGRSTSRMNTEAF | TRBJ1-1 | TRBV29-1
ASSVGQGIQETQY | TRBJ2-5 | TRBV9
ASSALAGQETQY | TRBJ2-5 | TRBV5-1
ASSVEEGGSSPLH | TRBJ1-6 | TRBV9
ASSIQGASGNTIY | TRBJ1-3 | TRBV19
ASSELRTGPNYGYT | TRBJ1-2 | TRBV25-1
AREPGIGYT | TRBJ1-2 | TRBV6-5
ASRRTADPYEQY | TRBJ2-7 | TRBV2
ASSYGDNSYEQY | TRBJ2-7 | TRBV6-5
ASSAIISSYNSPLH | TRBJ1-6 | TRBV6-1
ASSRRTSGEETQY | TRBJ2-5 | TRBV3-1/TRBV3-2
ASSLAPGISTEAF | TRBJ1-1 | TRBV7-2
ASSWGTGRDQPQH | TRBJ1-5 | TRBV6-5
ASSYSRGVGNTIY | TRBJ1-3 | TRBV7-2
ASSRNSGRGYNEQF | TRBJ2-1 | TRBV27
ASSYGLAGTLTGEQF | TRBJ2-1 | TRBV27
ASSLPRQRGYT | TRBJ1-2 | TRBV7-8
ASHDGGPNYGYT | TRBJ1-2 | TRBV5-1
ASSESPGLTYNEQF | TRBJ2-1 | TRBV2
ASSELLAGAQETQY | TRBJ2-5 | TRBV2
ASSRTLRASGNTIY | TRBJ1-3 | TRBV13
ASSYPRTGPYGYT | TRBJ1-2 | TRBV6-2/TRBV6-3
ASSPLSNQPQH | TRBJ1-5 | TRBV28
ASSQDLTGTGRHGYT | TRBJ1-2 | TRBV4-1
ASSPRGIGVNVLT | TRBJ2-6 | TRBV19
ASSQAGTSGRAYEQF | TRBJ2-1 | TRBV3-1/TRBV3-2
ASSESGVNTGELF | TRBJ2-2 | TRBV2
ASSLGAGGFDYGYT | TRBJ1-2 | TRBV7-9
ASSRTGLSPLH | TRBJ1-6 | TRBV7-2
ASSQDVPWGAFQTNEKLF | TRBJ1-4 | TRBV4-3
ASSRSGTGTEKLF | TRBJ1-4 | TRBV11-2
ASSMPGAQY | TRBJ2-5 | TRBV19
ASSLNGAREKLF | TRBJ1-4 | TRBV19
ASSAQWQGQPQH | TRBJ1-5 | TRBV6-5
ASSSQAAPSNTGELF | TRBJ2-2 | TRBV5-4
ATGQGPKPQH | TRBJ1-5 | TRBV28
ASSFEGSNEKLF | TRBJ1-4 | TRBV28
ASSTRTAPYGYT | TRBJ1-2 | TRBV7-8
ASSARRGLRREAF | TRBJ1-1 | TRBV4-1
ASSDHKSGEGTDTQY | TRBJ2-3 | TRBV6-4
ASSLISGENQPQH | TRBJ1-5 | TRBV7-9
ASSYSAGAGENTIY | TRBJ1-3 | TRBV6-5
ASSPPGQGANYGYT | TRBJ1-2 | TRBV19
ASGTGASEKLF | TRBJ1-4 | TRBV10-1
ASSFHREPPSNQPQH | TRBJ1-5 | TRBV5-6
ASSLNLVDTTDTQY | TRBJ2-3 | TRBV5-1
ASSFRLAGGPSLETQY | TRBJ2-5 | TRBV5-4
ASTRDRVGTGELF | TRBJ2-2 | TRBV2
ASSEVGGANVLT | TRBJ2-6 | TRBV5-1